This is a list of T cell receptor beta chains from one sample in a study of Graves' ophthalmopathy and Graves' hyperthyroidism. TCRdb redid the calling of the multiplex PCR reads with MiXCR, one entry per CDR3 protein. The table shows about 370,000 distinct CDR3 sequences, with roughly 15% occurring only once. The sample was peripheral blood. These TCRs come from an adult woman with stable Graves' hyperthyroidism. Both conserved end residues are part of each CDR3. The D gene is left open where the match is weak. Clone size is given for some rows only: seen once, a few or many times, or a class if the clone is expanded.

D gene: NA; clone size: few; V gene: TRBV18; J gene: TRBJ2-7; CDR3 DNA: TGTGCCAGCTCACCTCAGGGACCAGGGGTCGAGCAGTACTTC; CDR3 protein: CASSPQGPGVEQYF
D gene: NA; clone size: many; V gene: TRBV20-1; J gene: TRBJ2-4; CDR3 DNA: TGCAGTGCTAGACCGGGGACCCTTGGGGAAAACATTAAGTACTTC; CDR3 protein: CSARPGTLGENIKYF
D gene: NA; clone size: many; V gene: TRBV7-2; J gene: TRBJ2-2; CDR3 DNA: TGTGCCAGCATCCCATATACAGGGAGTGAGCTGTTTTTT; CDR3 protein: CASIPYTGSELFF
D gene: TRBD2; clone size: many; V gene: TRBV18; J gene: TRBJ2-7; CDR3 DNA: TGTGCCAGCTCACCAGAGGCGGGAGGACACGAGCAGTACTTC; CDR3 protein: CASSPEAGGHEQYF
D gene: TRBD1; clone size: many; V gene: TRBV10-1; J gene: TRBJ2-1; CDR3 DNA: TGCGCCAGCAGCCCAGGGGGAGCCAATGACGAGCAGTTCTTC; CDR3 protein: CASSPGGANDEQFF
D gene: TRBD1; clone size: many; V gene: TRBV6-1; J gene: TRBJ2-5; CDR3 DNA: TGTGCCAGCAGTCAACCCGACAGGGGGCATGAGACCCAGTACTTC; CDR3 protein: CASSQPDRGHETQYF
D gene: NA; clone size: many; V gene: TRBV29-1; J gene: TRBJ1-5; CDR3 DNA: TGCAGCACACAGGACAGCTACAATCAGCCCCAGCATTTT; CDR3 protein: CSTQDSYNQPQHF
D gene: TRBD1; clone size: NA; V gene: TRBV6-2/TRBV6-3; J gene: TRBJ1-1; CDR3 DNA: TGTGCCAGCAGTTACGAGGGGACAGGGATGAACACTGAAGCTTTCTTT; CDR3 protein: CASSYEGTGMNTEAFF
D gene: NA; clone size: many; V gene: TRBV9; J gene: TRBJ1-2; CDR3 DNA: TGTGCCAGCAGCCAGGACGGAGCATATGGCTACACCTTC; CDR3 protein: CASSQDGAYGYTF
D gene: NA; clone size: few; V gene: TRBV3-1; J gene: TRBJ2-7; CDR3 DNA: TGTGCCAGCAGCCAAGATATCGGGGCGTGGCCTAGGGACGAGCAGTACTTC; CDR3 protein: CASSQDIGAWPRDEQYF
D gene: NA; clone size: many; V gene: TRBV12-3/TRBV12-4; J gene: TRBJ2-2; CDR3 DNA: TGTGCCAGCAACAACACCCCAGAGGGCACCGGGGAGCTGTTTTTT; CDR3 protein: CASNNTPEGTGELFF
D gene: NA; clone size: many; V gene: TRBV19; J gene: TRBJ1-5; CDR3 DNA: TGTGCCAGTAGTATAGACGACAACCAGCCCCAGCATTTT; CDR3 protein: CASSIDDNQPQHF
D gene: NA; clone size: many; V gene: TRBV5-1; J gene: TRBJ2-5; CDR3 DNA: TGCGCCAGCAGCTTGGGACAGGAGAAAGAGACCCAGTACTTC; CDR3 protein: CASSLGQEKETQYF
D gene: TRBD1; clone size: many; V gene: TRBV11-2; J gene: TRBJ2-7; CDR3 DNA: TGTGCCAGCAGCAGTAGACACGGGACAGGGGACGACGAGCAGTACTTC; CDR3 protein: CASSSRHGTGDDEQYF
D gene: NA; clone size: once; V gene: TRBV6-5; J gene: TRBJ1-2; CDR3 DNA: TGTGCCAGCAGTTACCGGGCCACTGAATATGGCTACACCTTC; CDR3 protein: CASSYRATEYGYTF
D gene: TRBD1; clone size: NA; V gene: TRBV6-1; J gene: TRBJ1-1; CDR3 DNA: TGTGCCAGCAGAGACAGGGATTTTAGAGCTTTCTTT; CDR3 protein: CASRDRDFRAFF
D gene: TRBD2; clone size: many; V gene: TRBV6-5; J gene: TRBJ2-7; CDR3 DNA: TGTGCCAGCAGTTACCTAGCGGGAGGCCGATACGAGCAGTACTTC; CDR3 protein: CASSYLAGGRYEQYF
D gene: TRBD2; clone size: NA; V gene: TRBV12-3/TRBV12-4; J gene: TRBJ2-5; CDR3 DNA: TGTGCCAGCAGTGTAGGCGGGAGTAGTGAGACCCAGTACTTC; CDR3 protein: CASSVGGSSETQYF
D gene: NA; clone size: many; V gene: TRBV7-8; J gene: TRBJ2-2; CDR3 DNA: TGTGCCAGCAGCTCAACCACAAACACCGGGGAGCTGTTTTTT; CDR3 protein: CASSSTTNTGELFF